These 3 T cell receptor beta chains were all obtained from the same sample, sequenced in a study of T cells in Graves' hyperthyroidism and ophthalmopathy. TCR beta CDR3 regions were amplified from RNA transcripts. In the first-round RT-PCR of the TCR CDR3, the HTBI primer set was used. TCRdb fed the multiplex PCR reads into MiXCR, producing one record per CDR3 protein. The sample consists of over 500,000 distinct CDR3 sequences, under 20% of them appearing once. Sample: blood. These receptors were collected from a woman between 18 and 29 years old with Graves' ophthalmopathy.

This sequence joins TRBV6-1 and TRBJ2-1; 10 positions agree with TRBD2. Germline CDR1 MNHNS, CDR2 SASEGT. J gave up 8 bases and V 2 bases, and 3 bases lay outside the gene matches. CDR3 length equals 14 residues. Written as DNA, the CDR3 is TGTGCCAGCAGTGAACTAGCGGGAGTACATGAGCAGTTCTTC. This gives the protein CASSELAGVHEQFF.

This clonotype was observed at least ten times. The genes are TRBV12-3 or TRBV12-4 and TRBJ1-1; D remains ambiguous. V lost 4 bases and J lost 2, with 17 bases in between. This CDR3 contains 16 residues. This chain's CDR3 is CASSSLVGPTNTEAFF. As DNA, the CDR3 is TGTGCCAGCAGTTCTTTAGTTGGACCGACAAACACTGAAGCTTTCTTT.

There are a few counts of this clonotype. This chain links TRBV7-6 with TRBJ2-6; D perhaps matches TRBD1 (6 bases). Germline CDR1 and CDR2: SGHVS and FNYEAQ. V was shortened by 5 bases and J by 3 bases, with 14 bases between the two germline ends. The CDR3 length is 16 residues. CDR3 sequence (DNA): TGTGCCAGCAGCCGACAACAGGGTGTTGGGGCCAACGTCCTGACTTTC. Its protein product is CASSRQQGVGANVLTF.